The 25 T cell receptor beta chains listed next were all sequenced from one sample in a study of blood T cell repertoires in COVID-19. The table came from immunoSEQ multiplex PCR; TCRdb's copy has only in-frame clones and leaves some out. This table has about 270,000 clones, about 88% appearing once. The sequencing input was peripheral blood. Receptors originate from a man aged 60 to 75 who had recovered from COVID-19.

This chain joins TRBV3-1 (or the pseudogene TRBV3-2) and TRBJ1-4, with TRBD1 as a possible D gene (6 bases). CDR1 is LGHDT and CDR2 is YNNKEL in the germline V gene (reference sequence). The CDR3 covers 14 residues. V gave up 8 bases and J gave up 7 bases, with 17 bases separating them. For the CDR3, the DNA is TGTGCCAGCCAGAAGGGGGGGACCGTTGAAAAACTGTTTTTT. This encodes CASQKGGTVEKLFF.

The CDR3 region is CASSQVVSQGARYNEQFF. The CDR3 region has the DNA TGCGCCAGCAGCCAAGTGGTCTCTCAGGGGGCCAGGTACAATGAGCAGTTCTTC. V and J are TRBV4-1 and TRBJ2-1; the match to TRBD1 covers 8 bases. The CDR3 is 18 residues long. Per the germline V gene, CDR1 is MGHRA and CDR2 is YSYEKL. The V and J ends lost 1 base and 4 bases, in that order; junction bases with no gene match: 12.

This chain joins TRBV24-1 and TRBJ2-7; 7 bases fit TRBD1. The CDR3 has 15 amino acids. The J segment lost 2 bases and the V segment lost 5 bases, leaving 8 bases of the junction unmatched. In germline, CDR1 is KGHDR, CDR2 SFDVKD. The CDR3 reads CATSVGGTATYEQYF. In DNA, the CDR3 is TGTGCCACCAGTGTAGGTGGGACAGCTACCTACGAGCAGTACTTC.

The J gene is TRBJ2-3, the V gene TRBV3-1 (or the pseudogene TRBV3-2), with a tentative D call TRBD2 (7 bases). Deletions cut 1 base from V and 4 bases from J, with 12 bases between. The CDR3 runs 15 residues. The V gene's germline CDR1 is LGHDT and CDR2 YNNKEL (reference sequence). The CDR3 bases are TGTGCCAGCAGCCAAGGCGGGGGCGGCTCAGATACGCAGTATTTT. This sequence encodes CASSQGGGGSDTQYF.

J is TRBJ1-1 and V is TRBV4-2; 10 nucleotides align to TRBD1. Trimming cost V 3 bases and J 6 bases; bases outside gene matches: 7. This CDR3 spans 15 amino acids. Germline CDR1 is LGHNA and CDR2 is YNFKEQ. CDR3 bases: TGTGCCAGCAGCCATGGGACAGGGGAAGGGTCTGAAGCTTTCTTT. Protein product: CASSHGTGEGSEAFF.

The chain links TRBV7-6 to TRBJ2-7; TRBD1 matches 7 bases. Germline trimming cut 0 bases from V and 3 bases from J; bases unmatched to any gene: 14. The germline gives CDR1 SGHVS, CDR2 FNYEAQ. This CDR3 has 18 residues. The CDR3 here is CASSLASSMTQGRYEQYF. The CDR3 DNA is TGTGCCAGCAGCTTAGCTAGCTCAATGACACAGGGGCGCTACGAGCAGTACTTC.

V and J are TRBV7-9 and TRBJ1-2; the match to TRBD1 covers 7 bases. The germline CDR1 and CDR2 sequences are SEHNR and FQNEAQ (reference sequence). CDR3 size: 16 residues. The J segment lost 2 bases and the V segment lost 3 bases, leaving 9 bases of the junction unmatched. CDR3: CASSLITRGVNYGYTF. The CDR3 DNA reads TGTGCCAGCAGCTTGATAACCAGGGGGGTCAACTATGGCTACACCTTC.

The chain recombines TRBV19 with TRBJ1-2; D gene uncertain. From germline, CDR1 is LNHDA and CDR2 SQIVND (reference sequence). The CDR3 covers 13 residues. V lost 6 bases, J lost 0 bases, and 8 bases lay in between. The CDR3 region is CASRQPTNYGYTF. CDR3 bases: TGTGCCAGTAGGCAACCTACTAACTATGGCTACACCTTC.

The sample holds one count of this clone. The chain links TRBV7-8 to TRBJ1-5; D not resolved. CDR1 and CDR2 from the germline V gene are SGHVS and FQNEAQ. The CDR3 is 15 amino acids. The V gene lost 1 base and the J gene lost 5 bases, with 12 bases spanning the gap. Here the CDR3 DNA reads TGTGCCAGCAGCTTAGGAGGAACGAATTATCAGCCCCAGCATTTT. Translating it yields CASSLGGTNYQPQHF.

In its sample, this clone was seen a few times. J is TRBJ1-1 and V is TRBV20-1; D gene ambiguous. The CDR3 has 11 residues. Germline V gene data show CDR1 as DFQATT and CDR2 as SNEGSKA (reference sequence). CDR3 nucleotides: TGCAGAACTCCCCGGAACACTGAAGCTTTCTTT. Its translation is CRTPRNTEAFF.

The CDR3 loop is CASRLGHLQETQYF. Written as DNA, the CDR3 is TGTGCCAGCAGACTTGGACACTTGCAAGAGACCCAGTACTTC. The chain carries TRBV6-6 and TRBJ2-5; TRBD1 is a possible D gene (5 bases). The V gene's germline CDR1 is MNHNY and CDR2 SVGAGI (reference sequence). This CDR3 region has 14 residues. The V gene lost 6 bases and the J gene lost 2 bases, with 13 bases spanning the gap.

The rearrangement uses TRBV14 and TRBJ2-1; D perhaps matches TRBD2 (5 bases). This CDR3 contains 13 residues. V was pared by 0 bases and J by 10 bases, with 10 bases between. Germline CDR1 SGHDN, CDR2 FVKESK. The CDR3 sequence: CASSQDLRGEQFF. DNA for the CDR3: TGTGCCAGCAGCCAAGATCTTCGAGGGGAGCAGTTCTTC.

The sample holds a few counts of this clone. V gene TRBV7-2 combines with J gene TRBJ1-5; D remains ambiguous. Germline assignment: CDR1 SGHTA and CDR2 FQGNSA. The CDR3 has 17 amino acids. The V gene lost 8 bases and the J gene lost 0 bases, with 20 bases spanning the gap. CDR3 DNA: TGTGCCAGCCAGGTTTGGGGTTCGGGGTATAGCAATCAGCCCCAGCATTTT. This codes for CASQVWGSGYSNQPQHF.

The chain links TRBV4-1 to TRBJ1-4; D may be TRBD1 (5 bases). CDR1 is MGHRA and CDR2 is YSYEKL in the germline V gene. V gave up 0 bases and J gave up 8 bases, with 22 bases separating them. The CDR3 is 18 residues long. The CDR3 DNA reads as TGCGCCAGCAGCCAAGAAAAAATGGGGCAGGGAATTACCGAAAAACTGTTTTTT. Its protein is CASSQEKMGQGITEKLFF.

The genes are TRBV9 and TRBJ1-2, with TRBD1 matching 8 bases. This CDR3 region has 14 residues. Germline CDR1 and CDR2: SGDLS and YYNGEE. V was clipped by 3 bases and J by 10 bases; unmatched bases: 11. The CDR3 protein is CASSATGAPIVYTF. The CDR3 DNA follows: TGTGCCAGCAGCGCGACAGGGGCCCCTATTGTCTACACCTTC.

The V gene is TRBV19, the J gene TRBJ2-1, with 7 bases aligning to TRBD1. The CDR3 contains 15 residues. After removal of 7 bases from V and 0 bases from J, the junction contained 6 bases not matched to a gene. The germline V gene encodes CDR1 LNHDA and CDR2 SQIVND (reference sequence). The CDR3 bases are TGTGCCAGTACCGGGACAGCCAGCTCCTACAATGAGCAGTTCTTC. Protein: CASTGTASSYNEQFF.

The V gene is TRBV6-1, the J gene TRBJ1-5; D uncertain. Germline CDR1 reads MNHNS; CDR2 reads SASEGT. This CDR3 spans 18 amino acids. V was clipped by 2 bases and J by 7 bases, with 24 bases between them. The CDR3 loop reads CASSELAIIPAGIQPQHF. The CDR3 bases are TGTGCCAGCAGTGAATTAGCAATTATTCCGGCGGGGATCCAGCCCCAGCATTTT.

The rearrangement uses TRBV5-1 and TRBJ2-7, with 7 nucleotides matching TRBD1. Germline V CDR1 and CDR2: SGHRS, YFSETQ. V lost 3 bases, J lost 1 base, and 7 bases stayed unmatched. This CDR3 has 15 amino acids. CDR3 bases: TGCGCCAGCAGCTATGACAGGGCGGCTTCCTACGAGCAGTACTTC. Its translation is CASSYDRAASYEQYF.

The gene calls are TRBV5-1 and TRBJ2-1; 11 bases agree with TRBD1. V lost 7 bases and J lost 4; bases outside the gene matches: 10. Germline CDR1 reads SGHRS; CDR2 reads YFSETQ. The CDR3 extends over 16 amino acids. CDR3 region: CASQNLGTGGYNEQFF. The CDR3 region has the DNA TGCGCCAGCCAAAACTTAGGGACAGGGGGGTACAATGAGCAGTTCTTC. The whole variable domain, remainder taken from reference TRBV5-1 and TRBJ2-1, is KAGVTQTPRYLIKTRGQQVTLSCSPISGHRSVSWYQQTPGQGLQFLFEYFSETQRNKGNFPGRFSGRQFSNSRSEMNVSTLELGDSALYLCASQNLGTGGYNEQFFGPGTRLTVL.

The V call is TRBV5-1, the J call TRBJ1-2; TRBD1 agrees at 7 bases. Germline CDR1 and CDR2: SGHRS and YFSETQ. The CDR3 is 15 residues long. The V gene end was trimmed by 3 bases and the J gene end by 4 bases; junction bases not matched to a gene: 9. DNA of the CDR3: TGCGCCAGCAGCTCAGAGAGACAGGGTCGCTATGGCTACACCTTC. It encodes CASSSERQGRYGYTF.

The chain recombines TRBV5-1 with TRBJ1-1; 8 bases are a match to TRBD1. V shed 4 bases, J shed 3 bases, and the junction held 8 bases outside the gene matches. In germline, CDR1 is SGHRS, CDR2 YFSETQ. The CDR3 length is 15 residues. This CDR3 reads CASSQETGGHTEAFF. CDR3 sequence (DNA): TGCGCCAGCAGCCAGGAAACAGGGGGGCACACTGAAGCTTTCTTT.

The chain employs TRBV18 and TRBJ1-4, with TRBD1 as a possible D gene (5 bases). From germline, CDR1 is KGHSH and CDR2 LQKENI. The CDR3 totals 17 residues. Trimming pared 3 bases from V and 0 bases from J, leaving 14 bases between. CDR3: CASSPAGGAATNEKLFF. Here the CDR3 DNA reads TGTGCCAGCTCACCCGCGGGCGGGGCAGCAACTAATGAAAAACTGTTTTTT.

The chain links TRBV11-2 to TRBJ1-3; 9 bases align to TRBD1. This CDR3 has 18 amino acids. Germline V gene data show CDR1 as SGHAT and CDR2 as FQNNGV. The J segment lost 4 bases and the V segment lost 2 bases, leaving 12 bases of the junction unmatched. CDR3: CASSLLGTGILAGNTIYF. CDR3 nucleotides: TGTGCCAGCAGCTTATTGGGGACAGGGATTCTGGCCGGAAACACCATATATTTT.

In its sample, this clone was seen a few times. The rearrangement uses TRBV6-1 and TRBJ2-7; tentative D call: TRBD1 (6 bases). Trimming took off 3 bases at V and 7 bases at J, with 16 bases between the two ends. From germline, CDR1 is MNHNS and CDR2 SASEGT. CDR3 length: 14 amino acids. CDR3 in DNA: TGTGCCAGCAGTGAGTGGGCAGGGGCGGGTGAGCAGTACTTC. Protein: CASSEWAGAGEQYF.

The rearrangement links TRBV2 to TRBJ2-3; no clear D. Germline V gene data show CDR1 as SNHLY and CDR2 as FYNNEI. The CDR3 is 13 residues long. The V end lost 6 bases, the J end lost 1 base, and 8 bases lay between the germline ends. DNA of the CDR3: TGTGCCAGCAGCCCCCGGGGCACAGATACGCAGTATTTT. This translates into CASSPRGTDTQYF.